Listed below are T cell receptor beta chains from one sample, sequenced in a study of T cell responses to AZD1222 COVID-19 vaccine. Libraries were prepared by immunoSEQ multiplex PCR; TCRdb keeps only in-frame clonotypes and omits some of them. The table has 100,000 to 150,000 clones, just over 85% seen once; the top ten hold 12%. The material sequenced was peripheral blood, taken on day 0 of AZD1222 vaccination. These TCRs come from an adult in good health. Each CDR3 is given with its conserved first and last residue. The D gene is left open where the match is weak. Rows give clone size only sometimes, using once, few, many, or a class for an expanded clone.

clone size: once; D gene: .; J gene: TRBJ1-2; V gene: TRBV3-1/TRBV3-2; CDR3 DNA: TGTGCCAGCAGCCAAGATTACTATGGCTACACCTTC; CDR3 protein: CASSQDYYGYTF
clone size: .; D gene: TRBD2; J gene: TRBJ2-2; V gene: TRBV14; CDR3 DNA: TGTGCCAGCAGCCAAATCACTAGCGGGGGCACCGGGGAGCTGTTTTTT; CDR3 protein: CASSQITSGGTGELFF
clone size: once; D gene: .; J gene: TRBJ1-1; V gene: TRBV5-6; CDR3 DNA: TGTGCCAGCAGTTCGGGACGGTGGATGAACACTGAAGCTTTCTTT; CDR3 protein: CASSSGRWMNTEAFF
clone size: .; D gene: .; J gene: TRBJ2-7; V gene: TRBV2; CDR3 DNA: TGTGCCAGCAGTAAGGGACAATCCCTAAATTACGAGCAGTACTTC; CDR3 protein: CASSKGQSLNYEQYF
clone size: .; D gene: .; J gene: TRBJ2-2; V gene: TRBV3-1/TRBV3-2; CDR3 DNA: TGTGCCAGCAGCCAAGATGTTGGAAGCGTCGGGGAGCTGTTTTTT; CDR3 protein: CASSQDVGSVGELFF
clone size: .; D gene: .; J gene: TRBJ2-1; V gene: TRBV11-2; CDR3 DNA: TGTGCCAGCAGACACCGGGGGATCGGTTCCTACAATGAGCAGTTCTTC; CDR3 protein: CASRHRGIGSYNEQFF
clone size: .; D gene: .; J gene: TRBJ2-3; V gene: TRBV6-5; CDR3 DNA: TGTGCCAGCCGGGTCCGAAACACAGATACGCAGTATTTT; CDR3 protein: CASRVRNTDTQYF
clone size: .; D gene: TRBD1; J gene: TRBJ1-5; V gene: TRBV7-9; CDR3 DNA: TGTGCCAGCAGCTCCACGGGACAGTCCAACAATCAGCCCCAGCATTTT; CDR3 protein: CASSSTGQSNNQPQHF
clone size: .; D gene: TRBD1; J gene: TRBJ1-2; V gene: TRBV6-5; CDR3 DNA: TGTGCCAGCAGTCGAACAGGGGACTATGGCTACACCTTC; CDR3 protein: CASSRTGDYGYTF
clone size: .; D gene: TRBD2; J gene: TRBJ2-3; V gene: TRBV5-1; CDR3 DNA: TGCGCCAGCAGCTTGGTACTAGCGTCGATTACGCAGTATTTT; CDR3 protein: CASSLVLASITQYF
clone size: .; D gene: TRBD1; J gene: TRBJ1-5; V gene: TRBV5-1; CDR3 DNA: TGCGCCAGCAGCTCGACAGGGGAGGGTAATCAGCCCCAGCATTTT; CDR3 protein: CASSSTGEGNQPQHF
clone size: .; D gene: TRBD1; J gene: TRBJ2-5; V gene: TRBV7-9; CDR3 DNA: TGTGCCAGCAGCTTGAGGACAGGGTCAGAGACCCAGTACTTC; CDR3 protein: CASSLRTGSETQYF
clone size: once; D gene: TRBD1; J gene: TRBJ1-5; V gene: TRBV19; CDR3 DNA: TGTGCCAGTAGAAACCGGGACAGGGGGCAGCCCCAGCATTTT; CDR3 protein: CASRNRDRGQPQHF
clone size: .; D gene: TRBD1; J gene: TRBJ1-2; V gene: TRBV28; CDR3 DNA: TGTGCCAGCAGAGCAGGGACAGTCGATGGCTACACCTTC; CDR3 protein: CASRAGTVDGYTF
clone size: .; D gene: .; J gene: TRBJ2-2; V gene: TRBV7-3; CDR3 DNA: TGTGCCAGCAGTTCTCAGGGTCTATCGGCGCTGTTTTTT; CDR3 protein: CASSSQGLSALFF
clone size: once; D gene: .; J gene: TRBJ1-3; V gene: TRBV3-1/TRBV3-2; CDR3 DNA: TGTGCCAGCAGCCTGGGCGGACACTCTGGAAACACCATATATTTT; CDR3 protein: CASSLGGHSGNTIYF
clone size: .; D gene: TRBD1; J gene: TRBJ1-1; V gene: TRBV25-1; CDR3 DNA: TGTGCCAGCAGTCGGACAGGGTCGAACACTGAAGCTTTCTTT; CDR3 protein: CASSRTGSNTEAFF
clone size: .; D gene: .; J gene: TRBJ2-7; V gene: TRBV14; CDR3 DNA: TGTGCCAGCAGCCCCACGCAGGGGTTGGCCGAGCAGTACTTC; CDR3 protein: CASSPTQGLAEQYF
clone size: few; D gene: .; J gene: TRBJ1-1; V gene: TRBV2; CDR3 DNA: TGTGCCAGCAGTTCAAATCCGGGACCATACTTAGCCCAGCCTGAAGCTTTCTTT; CDR3 protein: CASSSNPGPYLAQPEAFF
clone size: .; D gene: TRBD1; J gene: TRBJ1-4; V gene: TRBV11-2; CDR3 DNA: TGTGCCAGCAGCTTAGATCAGGAGACAGGGGCAACGGGTAATGAAAAACTGTTTTTT; CDR3 protein: CASSLDQETGATGNEKLFF
clone size: few; D gene: TRBD2; J gene: TRBJ2-1; V gene: TRBV30; CDR3 DNA: TGTGCCTGGAGTGACCCCGGGACTAGCGGTTACAATGAGCAGTTCTTC; CDR3 protein: CAWSDPGTSGYNEQFF
clone size: .; D gene: .; J gene: TRBJ1-5; V gene: TRBV10-2; CDR3 DNA: TGCGCCAGCAGTTTAGACTCTCCCGGTCAGCCCCAGCATTTT; CDR3 protein: CASSLDSPGQPQHF
clone size: .; D gene: .; J gene: TRBJ2-1; V gene: TRBV6-1; CDR3 DNA: TGTGCCAGCAACCATGCTGGCGAGCAGTTCTTC; CDR3 protein: CASNHAGEQFF
clone size: .; D gene: .; J gene: TRBJ1-2; V gene: TRBV12-3/TRBV12-4; CDR3 DNA: TGTGCCAGCAGTTTAGGCCCCGACTATGGCTACACCTTC; CDR3 protein: CASSLGPDYGYTF
clone size: .; D gene: .; J gene: TRBJ1-4; V gene: TRBV18; CDR3 DNA: TGTGCCAGCTCGTCCCGGGGAAAGAGTGAAAAACTGTTTTTT; CDR3 protein: CASSSRGKSEKLFF
clone size: once; D gene: .; J gene: TRBJ2-7; V gene: TRBV11-1; CDR3 DNA: TGTGCCAGCAGCCCTGGCCATGGGGCCTACGAGCAGTACTTC; CDR3 protein: CASSPGHGAYEQYF
clone size: .; D gene: .; J gene: TRBJ1-6; V gene: TRBV10-3; CDR3 DNA: TGTGCCATCTGGGCAGGGACTAGAGGTTCACCCCTCCACTTT; CDR3 protein: CAIWAGTRGSPLHF
clone size: .; D gene: .; J gene: TRBJ2-3; V gene: TRBV5-6; CDR3 DNA: TGTGCCAGCAGAAGGGATCTGACAGATACGCAGTATTTT; CDR3 protein: CASRRDLTDTQYF
clone size: .; D gene: TRBD2; J gene: TRBJ2-3; V gene: TRBV5-4; CDR3 DNA: TGTGCCAGCAGCCTGGAATTTTGGGGTACTAGCGGGGGTACAGATACGCAGTATTTT; CDR3 protein: CASSLEFWGTSGGTDTQYF
clone size: .; D gene: TRBD1; J gene: TRBJ2-7; V gene: TRBV27; CDR3 DNA: TGTGCCAGCAGACGGGACAGAGACTACGAGCAGTACTTC; CDR3 protein: CASRRDRDYEQYF
clone size: .; D gene: .; J gene: TRBJ2-7; V gene: TRBV25-1; CDR3 DNA: TGTGCCAGCAGTGGGTCGACAGACTACCCCCCCTACGAGCAGTACTTC; CDR3 protein: CASSGSTDYPPYEQYF
clone size: .; D gene: TRBD1; J gene: TRBJ2-2; V gene: TRBV19; CDR3 DNA: TGTGCCAGTAGTATAAGAGGGGGCAACACCGGGGAGCTGTTTTTT; CDR3 protein: CASSIRGGNTGELFF
clone size: .; D gene: .; J gene: TRBJ1-1; V gene: TRBV10-1; CDR3 DNA: TGCGCCAGCAGTGAGTCAGCAGGAGCGAACACTGAAGCTTTCTTT; CDR3 protein: CASSESAGANTEAFF
clone size: .; D gene: TRBD1; J gene: TRBJ1-6; V gene: TRBV5-1; CDR3 DNA: TGCGCCAGCAGCGACCCGGGACAGGGATATTCACCCCTCCACTTT; CDR3 protein: CASSDPGQGYSPLHF
clone size: few; D gene: .; J gene: TRBJ2-1; V gene: TRBV7-9; CDR3 DNA: TGTGCCAGCAGCCTGGTGTCGATTCGGAATGAGCAGTTCTTC; CDR3 protein: CASSLVSIRNEQFF
clone size: .; D gene: TRBD1; J gene: TRBJ1-4; V gene: TRBV7-6; CDR3 DNA: TGTGCCAGCAGCTTAGCGAGGACAGGCCTTTACGAAAAACTGTTTTTT; CDR3 protein: CASSLARTGLYEKLFF
clone size: .; D gene: .; J gene: TRBJ2-3; V gene: TRBV10-3; CDR3 DNA: TGTGCCATCAGTGAGAACCAGGGTCGAGGGAGTACGCAGTATTTT; CDR3 protein: CAISENQGRGSTQYF
clone size: .; D gene: TRBD2; J gene: TRBJ2-1; V gene: TRBV9; CDR3 DNA: TGTGCCAGCGCCCGGGAGGCTGCAATCTACAATGAGCAGTTCTTC; CDR3 protein: CASAREAAIYNEQFF
clone size: .; D gene: TRBD1; J gene: TRBJ1-4; V gene: TRBV27; CDR3 DNA: TGTGCCAGCAGGGCCTCTCGGGACAGTTATAATGAAAAACTGTTTTTT; CDR3 protein: CASRASRDSYNEKLFF
clone size: once; D gene: TRBD2; J gene: TRBJ2-7; V gene: TRBV10-2; CDR3 DNA: TGCGCCAGCAGTCTGACTAGCGGGAGGGTCTACGAGCAGTACTTC; CDR3 protein: CASSLTSGRVYEQYF
clone size: .; D gene: .; J gene: TRBJ1-1; V gene: TRBV7-2; CDR3 DNA: TGTGCCAGCGTTGGACCTTTCCCGAACACTGAAGCTTTCTTT; CDR3 protein: CASVGPFPNTEAFF
clone size: .; D gene: .; J gene: TRBJ2-1; V gene: TRBV19; CDR3 DNA: TGTGCCAGTAGTATAGCCTGGGCAATTGAAGGTGAGCAGTTCTTC; CDR3 protein: CASSIAWAIEGEQFF
clone size: .; D gene: .; J gene: TRBJ1-3; V gene: TRBV4-3; CDR3 DNA: TGCGCCAGCAGCCAAGATGCCTCTGGAAACACCATATATTTT; CDR3 protein: CASSQDASGNTIYF
clone size: .; D gene: .; J gene: TRBJ1-5; V gene: TRBV27; CDR3 DNA: TGTGCCAGCAGTTTAGGGGGGGCTGGCAATCAGCCCCAGCATTTT; CDR3 protein: CASSLGGAGNQPQHF
clone size: .; D gene: .; J gene: TRBJ1-5; V gene: TRBV18; CDR3 DNA: TGTGCCAGCTCACCGGATAGGAGCAATCAGCCCCAGCATTTT; CDR3 protein: CASSPDRSNQPQHF